This entry describes one TCR beta chain. The target antigen is unknown. Treatment: about 20 received Ad26.COV2.S at low or high dose, single or two shots; about five received placebo; per-sample allocation not given. It was on day 63 after the first vaccine or placebo injection that samples were taken. Assay: immunoSEQ multiplex PCR; the TCRdb copy retains only in-frame clones and omits some. The top ten hold 3.6% of the sample, which has a few hundred thousand clones, roughly 90% seen once. The sample comes from a study of Ad26.COV2.S vaccination and SARS-CoV-2 variants. Overall study results and limits: From the TCR breadth and depth analyses, total T cell responses may have been underestimated.

Trimming cost V 8 bases and J 4 bases, with 12 bases left between them. CDR1 is SGHTA, CDR2 FQGNSA, per germline. The CDR3 contains 12 residues. J is TRBJ2-7 and V is TRBV7-2; no definite D call. This TCR was sampled from a person between 18 and 59 years old who received the Ad26.COV2.S COVID-19 vaccine or a placebo. The sample here was peripheral blood, taken in a trial of Ad26.COV2.S vaccine versus placebo. CDR3 amino acids: CASGPTRYEQYF. The CDR3 nucleotides read TGTGCCAGCGGGCCCACCAGGTACGAGCAGTACTTC.